This TCR beta chain was found in a study of vaccination effects on CD4 cells after COVID-19. Study-wide background: Post-vaccine sampling occurred a median 72 days after the second dose.

Comment on this clone: The antigen remains unidentified.

The assay was immunoSEQ multiplex PCR, and TCRdb's table has in-frame clones only and misses some. The sample holds 40,000 to 45,000 clones; approximately 82% are singletons and the top ten take 3.6%. Cultured cells yielded isolated CD4+ T cells after 10 days. By PCR, the person was confirmed to have had SARS-CoV-2 infection between March and December 2020. Participants received two doses of either the BNT162b2 or mRNA-1273 vaccine. Cells had half their medium changed to IL-2 medium on days 3 and 7. The CDR3 covers 16 residues. CDR1 and CDR2 (germline): MNHNS, SASEGT. Trimming removed 4 bases from V and 1 base from J; junction bases left unmatched: 6.

The source is a human donor who had a prior SARS-CoV-2 infection. V and J are TRBV6-1 and TRBJ2-5; 10 nucleotides align to TRBD2. The sequences come from CD4+ T cells from PBMCs cultured without peptide, collected after COVID-19 vaccination. CDR3 bases: TGTGCCAGCAGTGTCGGGGTAGCGGGGGGCCAAGAGACCCAGTACTTC. Its translation: CASSVGVAGGQETQYF.